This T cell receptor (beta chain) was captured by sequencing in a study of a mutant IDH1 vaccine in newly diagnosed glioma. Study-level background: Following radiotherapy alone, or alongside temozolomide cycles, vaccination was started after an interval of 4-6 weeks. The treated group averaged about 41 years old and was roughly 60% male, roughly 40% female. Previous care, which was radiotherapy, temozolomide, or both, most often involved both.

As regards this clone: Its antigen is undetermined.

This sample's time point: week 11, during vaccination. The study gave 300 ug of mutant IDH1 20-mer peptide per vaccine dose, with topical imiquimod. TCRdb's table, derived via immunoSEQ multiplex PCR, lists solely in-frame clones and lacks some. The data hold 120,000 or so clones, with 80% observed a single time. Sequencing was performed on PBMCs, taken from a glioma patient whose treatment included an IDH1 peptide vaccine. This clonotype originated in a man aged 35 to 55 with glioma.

CDR3 coding DNA: TGTGCCAGCAGCTCCTGGACCGAAAGCTCCTACGAGCAGTACTTC. Its translation is CASSSWTESSYEQYF. This chain uses TRBV7-9 with TRBJ2-7; the D is unclear. Trimming took 4 bases from V and 0 from J, leaving 13 bases between them. The CDR3 is 15 residues long. Germline V gives CDR1 SEHNR, CDR2 FQNEAQ (reference sequence).